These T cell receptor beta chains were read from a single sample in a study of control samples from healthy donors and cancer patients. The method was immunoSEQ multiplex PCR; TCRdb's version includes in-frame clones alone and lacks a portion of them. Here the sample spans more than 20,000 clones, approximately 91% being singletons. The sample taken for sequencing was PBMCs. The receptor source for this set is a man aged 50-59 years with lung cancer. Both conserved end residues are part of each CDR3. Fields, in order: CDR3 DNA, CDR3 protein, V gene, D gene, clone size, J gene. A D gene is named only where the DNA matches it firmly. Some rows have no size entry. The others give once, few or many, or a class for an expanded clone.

DNA: TGTGCCAGCAGCCCGGGGACAGGGGAGGATGGGGAGACCCAGTACTTC
CDR3: CASSPGTGEDGETQYF
V: TRBV11-3
D: TRBD1
size: .
J: TRBJ2-5

DNA: TGTGCCAGCAGCTTAGGCGGTGGCATAAATCAGCGGCGCTCTGGAAACACCATATATTTT
CDR3: CASSLGGGINQRRSGNTIYF
V: TRBV7-8
D: .
size: few
J: TRBJ1-3

DNA: TGTGCCAGCAGCTCCGACTCCAGGGAGCAGTACTTC
CDR3: CASSSDSREQYF
V: TRBV7-8
D: .
size: .
J: TRBJ2-7

DNA: TGTGCCAGCAGCCAAGATGGGCGGCTAGCAGAGACCCAGTACTTC
CDR3: CASSQDGRLAETQYF
V: TRBV3-1/TRBV3-2
D: .
size: .
J: TRBJ2-5

DNA: TGCGCCAGCAGCCTCGACAGGGGGCTTGACTATGGCTACACCTTC
CDR3: CASSLDRGLDYGYTF
V: TRBV5-1
D: TRBD1
size: .
J: TRBJ1-2

DNA: TGTGCCAGCAGCGTGGGTTGGCTCACAGATACGCAGTATTTT
CDR3: CASSVGWLTDTQYF
V: TRBV9
D: .
size: once
J: TRBJ2-3

DNA: TGTGCCAGCAGTTACAGAGGGGAGAACTATGGCTACACCTTC
CDR3: CASSYRGENYGYTF
V: TRBV25-1
D: .
size: .
J: TRBJ1-2

DNA: TGTGCCAGCAGCTATAGGACAGGTAGCAATCAGCCCCAGCATTTT
CDR3: CASSYRTGSNQPQHF
V: TRBV7-8
D: TRBD1
size: .
J: TRBJ1-5

DNA: TGTGCCAGCAGCTTGAGGGACAGGGTGCCCGTGGTTGAAGCTTTCTTT
CDR3: CASSLRDRVPVVEAFF
V: TRBV5-6
D: TRBD1
size: .
J: TRBJ1-1

DNA: TGTGCCAGCAGAGACAGATACACCGGGGAGCTGTTTTTT
CDR3: CASRDRYTGELFF
V: TRBV6-5
D: .
size: .
J: TRBJ2-2

DNA: TGTGCCAGCTCAACTGATATGAACACTGAAGCTTTCTTT
CDR3: CASSTDMNTEAFF
V: TRBV18
D: .
size: .
J: TRBJ1-1

DNA: TGTGCCTGGAAGGGACATGGGGCCAACGTCCTGACTTTC
CDR3: CAWKGHGANVLTF
V: TRBV30
D: .
size: .
J: TRBJ2-6

DNA: TGTGCCAGCAGCGTAGTTAGTCTAGGCGGGGAGCTGTTTTTT
CDR3: CASSVVSLGGELFF
V: TRBV9
D: .
size: .
J: TRBJ2-2

DNA: TGTGCCAGTAGTATCGGGGGATCGGGTGGCTACACCTTC
CDR3: CASSIGGSGGYTF
V: TRBV19
D: .
size: .
J: TRBJ1-2

DNA: TGCGCCAGCAGCCAAGAGGCCAGGGGATTAGGTCAGCCCCAGCATTTT
CDR3: CASSQEARGLGQPQHF
V: TRBV4-1
D: .
size: .
J: TRBJ1-5

DNA: TGTGCCAGCTCTCAAACCACGGGACGGGTCTACGAGCAGTACTTC
CDR3: CASSQTTGRVYEQYF
V: TRBV18
D: .
size: .
J: TRBJ2-7

DNA: TGTGCCTGGAGTGGAGGCGGGGTCACCACCTACGAGCAGTACTTC
CDR3: CAWSGGGVTTYEQYF
V: TRBV30
D: .
size: .
J: TRBJ2-7

DNA: TGTGCCAGCAGCCGGGGGGGGACGGGACAGTGGAATGAAAAACTGTTTTTT
CDR3: CASSRGGTGQWNEKLFF
V: TRBV7-2
D: TRBD1
size: .
J: TRBJ1-4

DNA: TGCGCCAGCAGCCAATTGGGGGGGGGCACAGATACGCAGTATTTT
CDR3: CASSQLGGGTDTQYF
V: TRBV4-1
D: TRBD2
size: .
J: TRBJ2-3

DNA: TGTGCCAGCAGCGTTGCCCCACAGTCAAGCTCTGAAGCTTTCTTT
CDR3: CASSVAPQSSSEAFF
V: TRBV9
D: .
size: .
J: TRBJ1-1

DNA: TGTGCCAGCAGCTGGGGACAGCTGAACACTGAAGCTTTCTTT
CDR3: CASSWGQLNTEAFF
V: TRBV7-8
D: TRBD1
size: .
J: TRBJ1-1

DNA: TGTGCCATCAGTGAGGGGGGGAGACCTGGCTACACCTTC
CDR3: CAISEGGRPGYTF
V: TRBV10-3
D: .
size: .
J: TRBJ1-2

DNA: TGTGCCAGCAGCTTGTCGAACAGCCAAGAGACCCAGTACTTC
CDR3: CASSLSNSQETQYF
V: TRBV7-2
D: .
size: .
J: TRBJ2-5

DNA: TGTGCCAGCTCACTACAGGGAAGAGACGCTGAAGCTTTCTTT
CDR3: CASSLQGRDAEAFF
V: TRBV18
D: .
size: .
J: TRBJ1-1

DNA: TGTGCCAGCACCCCTTTCCAGTCGGAGCAGTTCTTC
CDR3: CASTPFQSEQFF
V: TRBV6-6
D: .
size: .
J: TRBJ2-1

DNA: TGTGCCAGCAGCTTTTCCGGCGGAGGAGGGGAGCTGTTTTTT
CDR3: CASSFSGGGGELFF
V: TRBV7-3
D: .
size: .
J: TRBJ2-2

DNA: TGTGCCAGCAGCTGGGCAGGGGTATCATCGGAGACCCAGTACTTC
CDR3: CASSWAGVSSETQYF
V: TRBV5-6
D: .
size: .
J: TRBJ2-5

DNA: TGTGCCAGCAGCCCCGGACAGGGCGCGTGGGAGCAGTACTTC
CDR3: CASSPGQGAWEQYF
V: TRBV7-9
D: TRBD1
size: .
J: TRBJ2-7

DNA: TGTGCCAGTAGTGTTGCCGAGAGCTCCTACGAGCAGTACTTC
CDR3: CASSVAESSYEQYF
V: TRBV19
D: .
size: once
J: TRBJ2-7

DNA: TGTGCCTGGAGAACGACAGGGGTCGGCTATGGCTACACCTTC
CDR3: CAWRTTGVGYGYTF
V: TRBV30
D: TRBD1
size: .
J: TRBJ1-2

DNA: TGTGCCTGGAGGAACAGGGAGGGCACCGGGGAGCTGTTTTTT
CDR3: CAWRNREGTGELFF
V: TRBV30
D: .
size: .
J: TRBJ2-2

DNA: TGTGCCAGCAGCGGAGGACTAGCGGGATTACAAGAGACCCAGTACTTC
CDR3: CASSGGLAGLQETQYF
V: TRBV11-1
D: TRBD2
size: .
J: TRBJ2-5

DNA: TGTGCCAGCAGCCCGCGGGAGGGGCACTATGGCTACACCTTC
CDR3: CASSPREGHYGYTF
V: TRBV7-8
D: .
size: .
J: TRBJ1-2

DNA: TGTGCCAGCAGCTTGGCGCCAGGGGGTCTGGGCCCTGAAGCTTTCTTT
CDR3: CASSLAPGGLGPEAFF
V: TRBV5-4
D: TRBD1
size: .
J: TRBJ1-1

DNA: TGTGCCAGCAGCTTGAACAGGGCACCTGGAAACACCATATATTTT
CDR3: CASSLNRAPGNTIYF
V: TRBV7-2
D: .
size: once
J: TRBJ1-3

DNA: TGTGCCAGCAGCTTGGGGACTAGCGGGGGGACAGAGACCCAGTACTTC
CDR3: CASSLGTSGGTETQYF
V: TRBV5-8
D: TRBD2
size: .
J: TRBJ2-5

DNA: TGTGCCAGCAGTGCAGGCCGGAATTCACCCCTCCACTTT
CDR3: CASSAGRNSPLHF
V: TRBV2
D: .
size: .
J: TRBJ1-6

DNA: TGTGCCAGCAGTTACTCACTGGGAGGCGAGCAGTACTTC
CDR3: CASSYSLGGEQYF
V: TRBV6-5
D: .
size: .
J: TRBJ2-7

DNA: TGCGCCAGCAGCTTGGTCCCCACTTCGAGGTACGAGCAGTACTTC
CDR3: CASSLVPTSRYEQYF
V: TRBV5-1
D: .
size: few
J: TRBJ2-7

DNA: TGTGCCACGTCATGGGGGTATGGCTACACCTTC
CDR3: CATSWGYGYTF
V: TRBV6-6
D: .
size: .
J: TRBJ1-2

DNA: TGTGCCAGCTCCGGGTCAGGTTGGTCACCAGAAGAGACCCAGTACTTC
CDR3: CASSGSGWSPEETQYF
V: TRBV18
D: .
size: .
J: TRBJ2-5

DNA: TGTGCCACCAGCAGAGATCCCAGGGGTAATTCACCCCTCCACTTT
CDR3: CATSRDPRGNSPLHF
V: TRBV15
D: .
size: .
J: TRBJ1-6

DNA: TGTGCCATCAGTGTGGGGGGAGATGGCTACACCTTC
CDR3: CAISVGGDGYTF
V: TRBV10-3
D: .
size: .
J: TRBJ1-2

DNA: TGTGCCAGCAGCGTAACGAGCGTACCCTACGAGCAGTACTTC
CDR3: CASSVTSVPYEQYF
V: TRBV9
D: .
size: .
J: TRBJ2-7